The subject of this entry is one T cell receptor (beta chain). This sample was taken from a study of blood T cell repertoires in COVID-19. Background on the study: Acute-phase and convalescent COVID-19 samples originated in the United States, Italy and Spain.

The CDR3 consists of 15 residues. V shed 4 bases and J 5 bases; nucleotides not matched to a gene: 10. Per the germline V gene, CDR1 is LNHDA and CDR2 is SQIVND (reference sequence). Original methodology: Cell counts per sample came from amplifying reference gene primers. Using immunoSEQ multiplex PCR, the repertoire was profiled, and TCRdb retains in-frame clones only, with some absent. The V and J calls and clone size were taken over from that table, and D and trimming were inferred from the DNA. The sample includes about 200,000 clones, 80% to 90% of them seen just once. The rearrangement joins TRBV19 to TRBJ2-5; TRBD1 agrees at 7 bases. The clonotype was recovered from a man in his 60s who had recovered from COVID-19. Sequenced material: peripheral blood. The CDR3 region has the DNA TGTGCCAGTAGTAAGGGTGACAGGGTCGAGGAGACCCAGTACTTC. Protein: CASSKGDRVEETQYF.